This T cell receptor beta chain stems from a study of immune evolution from preneoplasia to lung adenocarcinoma (dated by TCRdb to about 2021). About the study as a whole: HLA loss of heterozygosity was observed in approximately 7%, 15% and 30% of AIS, MIA and ADC lesions, respectively, and was not observed in any AAH lesions. A total of roughly 46 patients contributed TCR sequencing data. Class I HLA alleles were inferred from exome data with POLYSOLVER, and allele-specific HLA loss was detected with LOHHLA. Immune contexture across lung adenocarcinoma precursors and invasive adenocarcinoma was profiled using immune gene expression, TCR sequencing and multiplex immunofluorescence. The overall cohort comprised about 57 patients with pulmonary nodules who underwent surgical resection. The study reported that 90 to 120 samples were used for TCR sequencing. Sample size was determined by specimen availability and not by a prior power calculation. Resected precursor lesions (AAH, AIS, MIA) and invasive adenocarcinomas were compared with paired morphologically normal lung tissue. Whole exome sequencing and methylation data from the same cohort of nodules were integrated with the immune data. What the study reported, not specific to this receptor: Normal lung had the highest top T cell clone frequencies, and these frequencies appeared to fall progressively from AAH through AIS, MIA and invasive adenocarcinoma. The highest T cell clonality was observed in KRAS-mutant nodules compared with EGFR-mutant or double wild-type lesions. The findings reflected association rather than direct causation, and larger cohorts with long-term follow-up and longitudinal biopsies were considered necessary. All patients were from Japan and China, so applicability to Western populations was uncertain. Normal lung showed the highest clonality, whereas later-stage lesions appeared to have higher T cell density and diversity but lower clonality.

Patients underwent resection in Japan or China between about 2014 and 2018. The histologic diagnosis of each case was independently confirmed on H&E slides by two lung cancer pathologists. To enrich premalignant or tumor cells for nucleic acid extraction, macro-dissection was performed after pathologic assessment. DNA was isolated from FFPE tissue using the AllPrep DNA/RNA FFPE Kit. Of note for this clone: Its antigen remains undetermined. Nothing much larger sits one base from this clone, and base qualities are not available.

TCR beta CDR3 regions were sequenced from DNA using the immunoSEQ hsTCRbeta Kit. Regarding the original processing steps: TCR sequencing data were analysed with the ImmunoSEQ Analyzer. T cell clonality was defined as 1 minus Pielou's evenness, calculated on productive rearrangements. To measure T cell diversity, the inverse Simpson index was applied to productive templates. T cell density was defined as TCR beta template counts normalized to usable DNA, with usable DNA estimated by amplifying and sequencing housekeeping genes. TCR metrics were compared across histologic stages using two-sided Kruskal-Wallis tests. Held by TCRdb, this immuneACCESS table contains in-frame sequences only and omits some clones. Under half of the omission traces to an unresolved V gene where checked; the cause of the rest is unknown. V and J calls and clone size are given by that table; D and trimming were obtained from the DNA. A total of approximately 12,000 clones appear in this sample, 75% to 90% of them only once. Approximately 3.5% of the sample lies in the top ten.

CDR1 MGHRA and CDR2 YSYEKL are derived from the germline V gene. Taken from cysteine to phenylalanine, the CDR3 has 13 residues. The retained sequence is limited to the CDR3, 39 bases, with the frame set at the first base. Cut back by 4 bases and 5 bases, the V and J ends lie 11 bases apart. The sample comprised FFPE invasive lung adenocarcinoma tissue. What the cell subset or site label conveys for this sample: frankly invasive lung adenocarcinoma (ADC). This clonotype originated in a person between 65 and 80 years old with invasive lung adenocarcinoma. The V and J segments used are TRBV4-1 and TRBJ2-5; the D gene is perhaps TRBD1, on 6 matching bases. The CDR3 reads as follows: CASSRNRAETQYF. The nucleotide sequence is TGCGCCAGCAGCCGAAACAGGGCGGAGACCCAGTACTTC.